Presented here are 21 T cell receptor beta chains from one specimen sequenced in a study of T-cell reconstitution after alpha-beta-depleted transplantation in children (dated by TCRdb to the mid-2010s). Library preparation used PCR. TCRdb names Illumina HiSeq 2500 as the instrument used. To normalize quantification of the TCRbeta repertoire, the TCR libraries were built with molecular barcoding that relied on unique molecular identifiers. TCRdb reran the public reads through fastp at Q25 and MiXCR, keeping productive beta chains. Rows merge per CDR3 protein into single entries with the most common DNA and genes. The sample records a few hundred thousand distinct CDR3 sequences, over 10% of which are singletons. 2% to 2.5% of the sample comes from the top ten. The treatment or condition label, read with the paper, signifies: allogeneic hematopoietic cell transplantation with graft depleted of TCRalphabeta T cells and CD19 B cells.

The specimen comprised PBMCs, mostly from graft donor cells, sampled 360 days after TCRalphabeta/CD19-depleted stem cell transplant. The receptor set was obtained from a male patient between 5 and 17 years old who had a stem cell transplant for acute myeloid leukemia, so the T cells may come from the graft donor.

This clonotype was detected a few times. The chain employs TRBV7-9 and TRBJ2-7, with D possibly being TRBD1 or TRBD2 (5 bases each). The CDR3 spans 14 residues. With 1 base removed from V and 5 bases from J, the gap between germline ends came to 12 bases. Germline V gene sequence: CDR1 SEHNR, CDR2 FQNEAQ (reference sequence). The CDR3 coding sequence is TGTGCCAGCAGCTTAGAGGGACCACGCGACGAGCAGTACTTC. Its translation is CASSLEGPRDEQYF.

This clonotype appeared many times. The V call is TRBV4-2, the J call TRBJ2-7; D gene ambiguous. Trimming took 0 bases from V and 2 from J, leaving 14 bases between them. From germline, CDR1 is LGHNA and CDR2 YNFKEQ. The CDR3 loop spans 16 amino acids. CDR3 loop: CASSQDRDISTYEQYF. The CDR3 DNA reads TGTGCCAGCAGCCAAGATAGAGATATAAGTACCTACGAGCAGTACTTC.

The chain is built from TRBV7-2 and TRBJ2-1; D is unclear. Per the germline V gene, CDR1 is SGHTA and CDR2 is FQGNSA. The V end lost 1 base, the J end lost 9 bases, and 13 bases lay between the germline ends. The CDR3 consists of 14 residues. The CDR3 loop is CASSLGTPWGEQFF. In DNA form, the CDR3 reads TGTGCCAGCAGCTTAGGGACCCCATGGGGTGAGCAGTTCTTC.

The genes are TRBV9 and TRBJ1-6; D gene unclear. CDR3 length equals 17 residues. Germline CDR1 is SGDLS and CDR2 is YYNGEE. The germline V and J ends were trimmed by 0 bases and 2 bases, with 12 bases remaining between them. In nucleotides, the CDR3 is TGTGCCAGCAGCGTAGAAGCAGGAGGGCCCTATAATTCACCCCTCCACTTT. Translating gives CASSVEAGGPYNSPLHF.

The chain recombines TRBV21-1 with TRBJ2-1; the D call of TRBD1 is as the table states it, not checked on the DNA. TRBV21-1 is listed as a pseudogene. This CDR3 contains 17 residues. The CDR3 DNA is TGTGCCAGCACCATCAAAGGGGACCCGAGCTCCTACAATGAGCAGTTCTTC. Translation gives CASTIKGDPSSYNEQFF.

This clonotype has a handful of counts. V and J are TRBV12-3 or TRBV12-4 and TRBJ2-1; D call uncertain. CDR3 length: 13 amino acids. The V and J ends lost 4 bases and 5 bases respectively, with 9 bases between them. CDR3 amino acids: CASSSQKDNEQFF. The DNA for the CDR3 is TGTGCCAGCAGTTCACAGAAGGACAATGAGCAGTTCTTC.

The table lists this clonotype with many counts. The chain has TRBV12-3 or TRBV12-4 and TRBJ2-7, with TRBD2 as a possible D gene (6 bases). The CDR3 is 14 residues long. Trimming stripped 5 bases from V and 1 base from J, with 12 bases between. The CDR3 here is CASSRLAVSYEQYF. The CDR3 DNA sequence: TGTGCCAGCAGTCGATTAGCGGTATCCTACGAGCAGTACTTC.

The chain is built from TRBV5-6 and TRBJ2-1; D may be TRBD2 (6 bases). Germline V gene data show CDR1 as SGHDT and CDR2 as YYEEEE. V was shortened by 0 bases and J by 0 bases, with 10 bases between the two germline ends. This CDR3 has 16 amino acids. The CDR3 sequence: CASSLEAGYSYNEQFF. CDR3 in DNA: TGTGCCAGCAGCTTGGAAGCGGGCTACTCCTACAATGAGCAGTTCTTC.

The J gene is TRBJ2-7, the V gene TRBV20-1, with TRBD1 matching over 8 bases. The CDR3 is 12 residues long. Germline CDR1 and CDR2: DFQATT and SNEGSKA (reference sequence). The ends lost 6 bases at V and 5 bases at J; junction bases unmatched: 6. DNA for the CDR3: TGCAGTGCCACCCCAGGGGGCGACGAGCAGTACTTC. Protein product: CSATPGGDEQYF.

The genes are TRBV18 and TRBJ2-2; D is unresolved. Trimming shortened V by 3 bases and J by 4 bases, and 12 bases separated the two germline ends. The germline CDR1 and CDR2 sequences are KGHSH and LQKENI. The CDR3 runs 15 residues. The CDR3 bases are TGTGCCAGCTCACCCTCCGGGCCCTTCACCGGGGAGCTGTTTTTT. It codes for CASSPSGPFTGELFF.

This clonotype was observed a few times. The chain recombines TRBV7-3 with TRBJ1-1, with D possibly matching TRBD1 (5 bases). Germline CDR1 SGHTA, CDR2 FQGTGA. V was shortened by 5 bases and J by 5 bases, with 21 bases between the two germline ends. The CDR3 totals 16 residues. CDR3 sequence reads: CASSPTAAGGKTEAFF. The CDR3, as DNA: TGTGCCAGCAGCCCCACAGCTGCTGGGGGTAAGACTGAAGCTTTCTTT.

The CDR3 DNA reads as TGTGCCAGCAGCCAAGATACAGTAGCCAAAAACATTCAGTACTTC. Protein product: CASSQDTVAKNIQYF. The V and J genes are TRBV4-2 and TRBJ2-4; D gene unclear. V dropped 0 bases and J dropped 0 bases, with 6 bases sitting between them. The germline CDR1 and CDR2 sequences are LGHNA and YNFKEQ. This CDR3 has 15 amino acids.

This clonotype is a singleton in its sample. The rearrangement uses TRBV10-3 and TRBJ2-7; TRBD1 might be the D (7 bases). This CDR3 spans 14 amino acids. V lost 8 bases and J lost 0, with 14 bases in between. Germline CDR1 is ENHRY and CDR2 is SYGVKD. CDR3 bases: TGTGCCATCGGGGGGACAGTAAGCTCCTACGAGCAGTACTTC. It is translated as CAIGGTVSSYEQYF.

This clonotype was seen more than once but under ten times. The V call is TRBV12-3 or TRBV12-4, the J call TRBJ2-2; tentative D call: TRBD2 (5 bases). Trimming took 3 bases from V and 7 from J, leaving 15 bases between them. The CDR3 has 15 residues. For the CDR3, the DNA is TGTGCCAGCAGTTTCGGGGAAACGAGGAGCGGGGAGCTGTTTTTT. Translating gives CASSFGETRSGELFF.

Concerning this clonotype itself: The CDR3 end shows no conserved phenylalanine or tryptophan, and so a read error is likely. V usage is TRBV12-3 or TRBV12-4 and J usage is TRBJ1-5, with a tentative D call TRBD1 (6 bases). Deletions cut 1 base from V and 5 bases from J, with 9 bases between. The length of the CDR3 is 14 residues. In nucleotides, the CDR3 is TGTGCCAGCAGTTTAGACAGGGTGGATCAGCCCCAGCATTCT. Protein: CASSLDRVDQPQHS.

This clonotype was recorded a few times. The chain recombines TRBV7-8 with TRBJ2-2; the match to TRBD2 covers 7 bases. This CDR3 is 19 amino acids long. Germline CDR1 and CDR2: SGHVS and FQNEAQ. V lost 3 bases and J lost 4; bases outside the gene matches: 17. CDR3 sequence: CASSLRRVRRERGTGELFF. The CDR3 DNA reads as TGTGCCAGCAGCTTGAGGAGGGTCCGGCGGGAGAGGGGCACCGGGGAGCTGTTTTTT.

The chain recombines TRBV28 with TRBJ2-1; the D gene is possibly TRBD2 (6 bases). V was cut by 11 bases and J by 12 bases, with 26 bases left in between. Germline V lookup: CDR1 MDHEN, CDR2 SYDVKM. This CDR3 region has 14 residues. CDR3 nucleotide sequence: TGTGCCTTCAGTTTATTCCGCCCGGGTAGCGGGCAGTTCTTC. Protein sequence: CAFSLFRPGSGQFF.

This clonotype has more than one count but fewer than ten. The chain couples TRBV25-1 to TRBJ2-1, with 7 nucleotides matching TRBD2. With 5 bases clipped from V and 1 base from J, the junction kept 11 bases outside the gene matches. This CDR3 has 17 amino acids. The germline V gene has CDR1 MGHDK and CDR2 SYGVNS. This chain's CDR3 is CASSKSAGVISYNEQFF. In DNA, the CDR3 is TGTGCCAGCAGTAAGTCGGCGGGAGTTATTTCCTACAATGAGCAGTTCTTC. The complete variable domain, with remaining parts taken from reference TRBV25-1 and TRBJ2-1, reads EADIYQTPRYLVIGTGKKITLECSQTMGHDKMYWYQQDPGMELHLIHYSYGVNSTEKGDLSSESTVSRIRTEHFPLTLESARPSHTSQYLCASSKSAGVISYNEQFFGPGTRLTVL.

The V and J genes are TRBV5-6 and TRBJ2-6; weak D call: TRBD2 (6 bases). The V gene lost 2 bases and the J gene lost 19 bases, with 13 bases spanning the gap. CDR1 and CDR2 from the germline V gene are SGHDT and YYEEEE. The length of the CDR3 is 11 residues. CDR3 sequence: CASSFGTAHTF. CDR3 DNA: TGTGCCAGCAGCTTTGGGACTGCCCATACTTTC.

The sample holds many counts of this clonotype. V gene TRBV28 combines with J gene TRBJ2-1; tentatively, D is TRBD2 (5 bases). Germline V gene data show CDR1 as MDHEN and CDR2 as SYDVKM. Trimming removed 11 bases from V and 2 bases from J, with 13 bases in between. The CDR3 length is 13 residues. This CDR3 reads CASRGRTYNEQFF. CDR3 DNA sequence: TGTGCCTCTCGGGGAAGAACCTACAATGAGCAGTTCTTC.

This chain links TRBV7-6 with TRBJ2-3; tentatively, D is TRBD1 (6 bases). Germline CDR1 SGHVS, CDR2 FNYEAQ. This CDR3 contains 14 residues. V was trimmed by 3 bases and J by 2 bases, leaving 9 bases between them. CDR3 loop: CASSFGQPTDTQYF. DNA of the CDR3: TGTGCCAGCAGCTTCGGACAGCCCACAGATACGCAGTATTTT. The complete variable domain, with remaining parts taken from reference TRBV7-6 and TRBJ2-3, reads GAGVSQSPRYKVTKRGQDVALRCDPISGHVSLYWYRQALGQGPEFLTYFNYEAQQDKSGLPNDRFSAERPEGSISTLTIQRTEQRDSAMYRCASSFGQPTDTQYFGPGTRLTVL.